This T cell receptor (beta chain) was obtained from a study of human T cells and chemical hapten exposure. TCRdb redid the calling of the RACE reads with MiXCR, one entry per CDR3 protein. Found here are about 190,000 distinct CDR3 sequences, under 30% of them singletons; the top ten hold roughly 2.3%. Stated time point: patch test 3, about 24 weeks after DPC sensitization. Specified treatment: therapeutic diphenylcyclopropenone sensitization with weekly scalp DPC. This clonotype was found a few times. CDR1 is MDHEN, CDR2 SYDVKM, per germline. With 3 bases clipped from V and 12 bases from J, the junction kept 12 bases outside the gene matches. CDR3 length: 15 residues.

The input for sequencing was whole blood, taken in connection with sensitization to the hapten diphenylcyclopropenone (DPC). V gene TRBV28 combines with J gene TRBJ2-7; 12 nucleotides match TRBD2. This clonotype originated in a woman in her 40s with alopecia areata. Some clones in this sample may be carry-over from other donors' samples. Here the CDR3 reads CASSFRGPSSGRAYF. As DNA, the CDR3 is TGTGCCAGCAGTTTTCGAGGGCCATCTAGCGGGAGGGCGTACTTC.